The T cell receptor (beta chain) described here comes from a study of blood T cells in healthy people across ages. The second PCR ran about 6 to 11 cycles with a sample-barcoded 5' primer and J-beta primers. TCRdb re-analysed the 5' RACE reads in MiXCR, keeping a single row per CDR3 protein. Of around 750,000 distinct CDR3 sequences detected, around half appear once; the ten largest clones hold about two fifths. The V end was cut by 3 bases, the J end by 6 bases, with 17 bases between. Germline lookup yields CDR1 SQVTM and CDR2 ANQGSEA. This CDR3 spans 14 amino acids. A few counts support this clonotype.

This TCR came from an elderly man in good health. The sequenced material came from blood. This rearrangement joins TRBV29-1 to TRBJ2-5, with D possibly TRBD1 on 6 matching bases. The CDR3 loop is CSVDGRNRVKTQYF. CDR3 nucleotides: TGCAGCGTTGATGGGCGGAACAGGGTGAAGACCCAGTACTTC.